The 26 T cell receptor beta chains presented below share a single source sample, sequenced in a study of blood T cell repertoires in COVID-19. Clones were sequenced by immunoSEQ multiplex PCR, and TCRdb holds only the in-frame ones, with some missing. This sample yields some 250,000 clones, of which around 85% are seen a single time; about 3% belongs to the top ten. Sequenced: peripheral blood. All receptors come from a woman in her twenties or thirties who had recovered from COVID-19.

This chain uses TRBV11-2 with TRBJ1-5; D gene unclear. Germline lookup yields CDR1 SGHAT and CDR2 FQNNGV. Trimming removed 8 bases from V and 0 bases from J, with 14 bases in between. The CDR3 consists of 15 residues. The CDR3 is CASLDPAGSNQPQHF. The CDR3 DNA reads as TGTGCCAGCCTCGATCCGGCGGGTAGCAATCAGCCCCAGCATTTT.

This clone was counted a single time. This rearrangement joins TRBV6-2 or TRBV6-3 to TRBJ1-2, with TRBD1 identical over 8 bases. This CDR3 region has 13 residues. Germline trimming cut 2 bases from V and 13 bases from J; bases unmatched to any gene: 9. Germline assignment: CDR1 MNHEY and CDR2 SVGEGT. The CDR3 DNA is TGTGCCAGCAGTTACCCGACAGGGGATGCGGTCACCTTC. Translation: CASSYPTGDAVTF.

The CDR3 loop reads CASIGAGYNYGYTF. CDR3 nucleotides: TGTGCCAGCATTGGGGCAGGGTATAACTATGGCTACACCTTC. The chain carries TRBV28 and TRBJ1-2, with D tentatively TRBD1 (5 bases). V was pared by 7 bases and J by 1 base, with 13 bases between. This CDR3 region has 14 residues. The V gene's germline CDR1 is MDHEN and CDR2 SYDVKM.

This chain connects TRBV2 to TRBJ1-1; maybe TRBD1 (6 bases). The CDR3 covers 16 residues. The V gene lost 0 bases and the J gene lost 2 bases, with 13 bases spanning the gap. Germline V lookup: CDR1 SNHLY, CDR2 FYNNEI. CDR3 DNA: TGTGCCAGCAGTGAAGCGCTTCAGGGGCGAAACACTGAAGCTTTCTTT. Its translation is CASSEALQGRNTEAFF.

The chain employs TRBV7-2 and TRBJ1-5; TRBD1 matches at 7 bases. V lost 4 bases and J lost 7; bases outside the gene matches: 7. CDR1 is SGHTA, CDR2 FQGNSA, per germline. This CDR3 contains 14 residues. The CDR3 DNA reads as TGTGCCAGCAGCTCAGGACAGGTTGCCCAGCCCCAGCATTTT. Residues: CASSSGQVAQPQHF.

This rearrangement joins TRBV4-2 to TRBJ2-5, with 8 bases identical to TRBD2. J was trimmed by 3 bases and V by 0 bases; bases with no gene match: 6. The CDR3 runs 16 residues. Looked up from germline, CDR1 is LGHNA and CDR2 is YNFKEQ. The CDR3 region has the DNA TGTGCCAGCAGCCAAGACGGGGGGGTAAGAGAAGAGACCCAGTACTTC. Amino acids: CASSQDGGVREETQYF.

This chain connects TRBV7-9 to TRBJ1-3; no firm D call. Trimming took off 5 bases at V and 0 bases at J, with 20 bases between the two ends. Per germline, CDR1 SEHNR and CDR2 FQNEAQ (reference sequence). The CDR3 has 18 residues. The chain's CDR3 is CASSTRLAPSSSGNTIYF. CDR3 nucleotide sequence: TGTGCCAGCAGCACCCGACTCGCACCAAGTAGCTCTGGAAACACCATATATTTT.

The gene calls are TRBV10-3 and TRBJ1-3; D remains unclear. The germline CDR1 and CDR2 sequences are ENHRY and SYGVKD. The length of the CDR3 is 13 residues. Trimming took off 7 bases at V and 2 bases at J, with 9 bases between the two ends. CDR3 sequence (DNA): TGTGCCATCACGGCAGACACTGGAAACACCATATATTTT. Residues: CAITADTGNTIYF.

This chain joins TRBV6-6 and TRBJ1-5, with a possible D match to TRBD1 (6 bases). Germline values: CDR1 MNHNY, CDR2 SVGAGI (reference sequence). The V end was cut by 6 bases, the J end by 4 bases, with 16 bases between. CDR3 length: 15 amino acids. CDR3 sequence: CASRDRPLTNQPQHF. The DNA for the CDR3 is TGTGCCAGCAGAGACAGGCCACTTACAAATCAGCCCCAGCATTTT.

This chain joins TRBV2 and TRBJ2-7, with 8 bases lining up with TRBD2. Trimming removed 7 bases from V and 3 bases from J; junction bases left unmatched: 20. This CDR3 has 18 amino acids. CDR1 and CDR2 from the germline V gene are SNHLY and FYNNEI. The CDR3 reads CASIPPPSGRTQNYEQYF. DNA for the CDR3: TGTGCCAGCATCCCTCCCCCTAGCGGGCGCACCCAGAACTACGAGCAGTACTTC.

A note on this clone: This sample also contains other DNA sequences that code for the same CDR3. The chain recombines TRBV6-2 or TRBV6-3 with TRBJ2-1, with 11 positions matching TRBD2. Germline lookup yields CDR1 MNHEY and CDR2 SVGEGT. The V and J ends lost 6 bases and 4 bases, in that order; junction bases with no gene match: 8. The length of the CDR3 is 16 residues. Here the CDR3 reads CASSSLAGGDYNEQFF. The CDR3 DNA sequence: TGTGCCAGCAGCTCCTTAGCGGGGGGGGATTACAATGAGCAGTTCTTC.

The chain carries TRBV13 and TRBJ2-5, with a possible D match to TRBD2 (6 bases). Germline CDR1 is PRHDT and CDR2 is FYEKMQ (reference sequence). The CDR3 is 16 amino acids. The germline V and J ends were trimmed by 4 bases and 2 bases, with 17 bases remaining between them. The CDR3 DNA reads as TGTGCCAGCAGCTCCGGCGGGGCCGCGGGGCAAGAGACCCAGTACTTC. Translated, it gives CASSSGGAAGQETQYF.

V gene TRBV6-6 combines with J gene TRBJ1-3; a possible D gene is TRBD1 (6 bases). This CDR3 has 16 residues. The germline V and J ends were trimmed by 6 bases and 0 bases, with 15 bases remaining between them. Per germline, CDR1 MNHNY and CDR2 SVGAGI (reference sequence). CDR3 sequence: CASSKPQGDSGNTIYF. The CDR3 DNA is TGTGCCAGCAGCAAACCACAGGGCGACTCTGGAAACACCATATATTTT.

The CDR3 nucleotides are TGCGCCAGCAGCCAAGTACAGGGCTCCTATAATTCACCCCTCCACTTT. Translated: CASSQVQGSYNSPLHF. The V call is TRBV4-3, the J call TRBJ1-6, with D perhaps TRBD1 (6 bases). This CDR3 has 16 amino acids. CDR1 is LGHNA, CDR2 YSLEER, per germline. V lost 1 base and J 0 bases, leaving 7 bases between the germline ends.

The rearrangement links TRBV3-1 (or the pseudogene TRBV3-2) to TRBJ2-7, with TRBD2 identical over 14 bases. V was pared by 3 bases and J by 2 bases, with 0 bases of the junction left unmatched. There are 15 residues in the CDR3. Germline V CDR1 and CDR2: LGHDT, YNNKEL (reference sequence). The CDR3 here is CASSQGLAGAYEQYF. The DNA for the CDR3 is TGTGCCAGCAGCCAGGGACTAGCGGGAGCCTACGAGCAGTACTTC.

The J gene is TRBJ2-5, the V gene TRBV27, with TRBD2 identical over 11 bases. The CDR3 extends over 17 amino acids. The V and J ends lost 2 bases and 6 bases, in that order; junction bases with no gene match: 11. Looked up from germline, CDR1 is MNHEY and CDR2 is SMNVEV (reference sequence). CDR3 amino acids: CASSLNFIAGGRKTQYF. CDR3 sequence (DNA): TGTGCCAGCAGTTTAAATTTCATAGCGGGGGGGCGGAAGACCCAGTACTTC.

The CDR3: CASSFRLTGGTTEAFF. The CDR3 DNA is TGTGCCAGCAGCTTTCGCTTGACAGGGGGCACCACTGAAGCTTTCTTT. This chain links TRBV7-2 with TRBJ1-1, with TRBD1 matching over 10 bases. The CDR3 totals 16 residues. Trimming at V came to 3 bases and at J to 4 bases, leaving 8 bases not matched to a gene. In germline, CDR1 is SGHTA, CDR2 FQGNSA.

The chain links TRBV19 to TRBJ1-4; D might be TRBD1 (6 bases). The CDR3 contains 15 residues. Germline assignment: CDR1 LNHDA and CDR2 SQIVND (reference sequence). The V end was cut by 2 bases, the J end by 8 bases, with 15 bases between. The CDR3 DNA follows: TGTGCCAGTAGTATATCGACAGGCTCTAGGGAAAAACTGTTTTTT. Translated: CASSISTGSREKLFF.

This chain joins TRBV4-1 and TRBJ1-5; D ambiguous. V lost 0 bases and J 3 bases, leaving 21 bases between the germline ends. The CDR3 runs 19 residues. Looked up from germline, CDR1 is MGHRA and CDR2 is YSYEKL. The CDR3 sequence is CASSQDTSGIGRNNQPQHF. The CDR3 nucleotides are TGCGCCAGCAGCCAAGATACATCGGGGATTGGACGGAACAATCAGCCCCAGCATTTT.

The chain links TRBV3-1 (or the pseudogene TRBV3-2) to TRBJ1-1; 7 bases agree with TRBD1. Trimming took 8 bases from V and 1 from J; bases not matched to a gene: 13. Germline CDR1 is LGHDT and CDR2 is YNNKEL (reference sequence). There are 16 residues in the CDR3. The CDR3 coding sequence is TGTGCCAGCGGACCGAGCTTTGGACAGGCGAACACTGAAGCTTTCTTT. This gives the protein CASGPSFGQANTEAFF.

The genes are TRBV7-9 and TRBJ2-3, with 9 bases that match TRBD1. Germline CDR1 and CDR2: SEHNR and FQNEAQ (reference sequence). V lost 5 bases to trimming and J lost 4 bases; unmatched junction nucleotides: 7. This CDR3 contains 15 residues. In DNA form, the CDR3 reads TGTGCCAGCAGCCGGGGACAGGGCAGCCCAGATACGCAGTATTTT. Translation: CASSRGQGSPDTQYF.

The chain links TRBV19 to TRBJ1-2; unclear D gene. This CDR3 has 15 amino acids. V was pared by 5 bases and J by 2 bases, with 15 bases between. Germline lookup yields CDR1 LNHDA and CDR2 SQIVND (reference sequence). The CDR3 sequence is CASSPTLYNNYGYTF. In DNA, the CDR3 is TGTGCCAGTAGTCCTACCTTATATAACAACTATGGCTACACCTTC.

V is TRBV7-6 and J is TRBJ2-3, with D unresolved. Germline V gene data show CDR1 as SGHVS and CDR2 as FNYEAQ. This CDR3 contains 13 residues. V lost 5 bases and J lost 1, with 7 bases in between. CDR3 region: CASSLLGTDTQYF. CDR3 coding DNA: TGTGCCAGCAGCCTACTGGGCACAGATACGCAGTATTTT. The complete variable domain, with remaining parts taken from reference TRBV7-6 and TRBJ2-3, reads GAGVSQSPRYKVTKRGQDVALRCDPISGHVSLYWYRQALGQGPEFLTYFNYEAQQDKSGLPNDRFSAERPEGSISTLTIQRTEQRDSAMYRCASSLLGTDTQYFGPGTRLTVL.

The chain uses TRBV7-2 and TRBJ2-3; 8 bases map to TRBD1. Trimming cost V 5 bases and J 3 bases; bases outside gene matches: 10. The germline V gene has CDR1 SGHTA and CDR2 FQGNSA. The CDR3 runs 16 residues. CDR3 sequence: CASSTRTGLRTDTQYF. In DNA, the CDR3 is TGTGCCAGCAGCACCCGGACAGGGCTTAGGACAGATACGCAGTATTTT.

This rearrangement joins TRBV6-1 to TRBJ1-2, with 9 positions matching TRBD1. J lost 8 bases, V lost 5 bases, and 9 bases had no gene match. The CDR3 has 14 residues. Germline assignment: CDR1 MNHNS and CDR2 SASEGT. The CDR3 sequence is CASSSLGQGYGYTF. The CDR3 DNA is TGTGCCAGCAGTTCATTGGGACAGGGTTACGGCTACACCTTC.

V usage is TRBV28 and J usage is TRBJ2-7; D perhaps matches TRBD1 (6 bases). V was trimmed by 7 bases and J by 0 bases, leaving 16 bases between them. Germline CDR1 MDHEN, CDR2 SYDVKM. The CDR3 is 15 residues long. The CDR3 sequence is CASIQAGVLSYEQYF. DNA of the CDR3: TGTGCCAGCATACAAGCAGGGGTTCTCTCCTACGAGCAGTACTTC.